These 13 T cell receptor beta chains were all obtained from the same sample, sequenced in a study of T cell responses to AZD1222 COVID-19 vaccine. Assay used: immunoSEQ multiplex PCR; TCRdb lists only in-frame clones, some missing. The table lists roughly 95,000 clones, approximately 90% of them singletons. This specimen consisted of peripheral blood, obtained 28 days after the second AZD1222 dose. The receptor set was obtained from an adult who received the AZD1222 COVID-19 vaccine.

This clone occurred a few times. V gene TRBV7-3 combines with J gene TRBJ2-1; possibly TRBD1 or TRBD2 for D (6 bases each). The CDR3 is 15 amino acids. Germline assignment: CDR1 SGHTA and CDR2 FQGTGA. Trimming pared 0 bases from V and 2 bases from J, leaving 8 bases between. CDR3: CASSLTRGPYNEQFF. The DNA for the CDR3 is TGTGCCAGCAGCTTAACCCGGGGGCCCTACAATGAGCAGTTCTTC.

The chain joins TRBV19 to TRBJ2-7, with 7 positions matching TRBD1. This CDR3 has 16 residues. After removal of 5 bases from V and 4 bases from J, the junction contained 14 bases not matched to a gene. The germline V gene encodes CDR1 LNHDA and CDR2 SQIVND (reference sequence). The CDR3 region has the DNA TGTGCCAGTAGTGACAACGTCGGGACAGCTACATACGAGCAGTACTTC. It encodes CASSDNVGTATYEQYF.

The rearrangement uses TRBV7-6 and TRBJ2-3, with TRBD1 identical over 7 bases. V lost 5 bases, J lost 4 bases, and 15 bases stayed unmatched. This CDR3 comprises 17 residues. Germline assignment: CDR1 SGHVS and CDR2 FNYEAQ. CDR3 nucleotides: TGTGCCAGCAGCCCTCCCCCGGGACAGTCCGAGGCAGATACGCAGTATTTT. This gives the protein CASSPPPGQSEADTQYF.

This chain's CDR3 is CASSQGRYNSPLHF. CDR3 DNA: TGTGCCAGCAGCCAGGGCCGGTATAATTCACCCCTCCACTTT. This rearrangement joins TRBV14 to TRBJ1-6; D is uncertain. Germline lookup yields CDR1 SGHDN and CDR2 FVKESK. The CDR3 runs 14 residues. With 3 bases removed from V and 4 bases from J, the gap between germline ends came to 7 bases.

The chain links TRBV14 to TRBJ2-5; 10 positions match TRBD1. The trim removed 4 bases at V and 4 bases at J, leaving 6 bases unmatched. Germline V gene sequence: CDR1 SGHDN, CDR2 FVKESK. The CDR3 sequence is 15 residues long. The CDR3: CASSRWDRGGETQYF. CDR3 DNA sequence: TGTGCCAGCAGCCGCTGGGACAGGGGTGGAGAGACCCAGTACTTC. The entire variable domain, with the rest obtained from reference TRBV14 and TRBJ2-5, is as follows: EAGVTQFPSHSVIEKGQTVTLRCDPISGHDNLYWYRRVMGKEIKFLLHFVKESKQDESGMPNNRFLAERTGGTYSTLKVQPAELEDSGVYFCASSRWDRGGETQYFGPGTRLLVL.

The chain carries TRBV3-1 (or the pseudogene TRBV3-2) and TRBJ2-1; D not certain. CDR3 length: 16 amino acids. Germline V gene lookup returns CDR1 LGHDT and CDR2 YNNKEL (reference sequence). V lost 5 bases and J 3 bases, leaving 17 bases between the germline ends. CDR3 nucleotides: TGTGCCAGCAGCTCCACGGACGGACGGGTCTACAATGAGCAGTTCTTC. Its protein is CASSSTDGRVYNEQFF.

V usage is TRBV4-1 and J usage is TRBJ1-1; 9 nucleotides agree with TRBD1. V lost 1 base and J lost 1; bases outside the gene matches: 10. Germline values: CDR1 MGHRA, CDR2 YSYEKL. This CDR3 is 18 amino acids long. CDR3 residues: CASSQAASTGGTNTEAFF. CDR3 coding DNA: TGCGCCAGCAGCCAAGCCGCGTCGACAGGGGGAACGAACACTGAAGCTTTCTTT.

Worth noting for this clone: The same CDR3 is also encoded by other DNA sequences in this sample. This chain connects TRBV5-4 to TRBJ2-2; D remains unclear. CDR1 and CDR2 (germline): SGHNT, YYREEE (reference sequence). The V end was cut by 0 bases, the J end by 4 bases, with 7 bases between. CDR3 length: 14 amino acids. The CDR3 here is CASSLGVATGELFF. CDR3 nucleotide sequence: TGTGCCAGCAGCTTGGGGGTGGCCACCGGGGAGCTGTTTTTT.

This clone was observed once. The rearrangement uses TRBV4-3 and TRBJ1-4; D uncertain. Trimming stripped 5 bases from V and 5 bases from J, with 15 bases between. Germline V gene sequence: CDR1 LGHNA, CDR2 YSLEER. This CDR3 has 15 amino acids. As DNA, the CDR3 is TGCGCCAGCAGCTTCGGACGGCGAATGAATGAAAAACTGTTTTTT. It specifies CASSFGRRMNEKLFF.

This clone was found once. The rearrangement joins TRBV9 to TRBJ1-2; no clear D. Germline V gene lookup returns CDR1 SGDLS and CDR2 YYNGEE. The CDR3 is 14 amino acids. The V end was cut by 0 bases, the J end by 4 bases, with 10 bases between. The CDR3 spells CASSVAPTSYGYTF. The CDR3 DNA sequence: TGTGCCAGCAGCGTAGCTCCTACATCCTATGGCTACACCTTC.

The V and J genes are TRBV9 and TRBJ2-7; 7 nucleotides align to TRBD2. The CDR3 has 14 residues. V shed 0 bases and J 6 bases; nucleotides not matched to a gene: 6. Germline V gene data show CDR1 as SGDLS and CDR2 as YYNGEE. The CDR3 loop reads CASSVAGGYSEQYF. The CDR3 bases are TGTGCCAGCAGCGTAGCCGGGGGGTACTCCGAGCAGTACTTC.

The V and J genes are TRBV2 and TRBJ2-3, with D maybe TRBD2 (6 bases). CDR1 and CDR2 (germline): SNHLY, FYNNEI. This CDR3 is 15 amino acids long. Trimming removed 5 bases at V and 1 base at J, with 13 bases between. The CDR3 region has the DNA TGTGCCAGCAGTCCCGCGGGACTTCGCACAGATACGCAGTATTTT. Translation gives CASSPAGLRTDTQYF.

The chain carries TRBV5-1 and TRBJ2-3, with a weak D call TRBD2 (7 bases). Trimming left V 6 bases short and J 5 bases short, with 16 bases between. CDR1 SGHRS and CDR2 YFSETQ come from the germline V gene. The CDR3 totals 14 residues. CDR3 coding DNA: TGCGCCAGCACTTTGGCGGGGGCGGAAGATACGCAGTATTTT. It codes for CASTLAGAEDTQYF.